A selection of T cell receptor beta chains follows, all from one sample in a study of shared clonotypes between healthy human individuals. Produced via immunoSEQ multiplex PCR; TCRdb's table is partial and in-frame only. This table has approximately 980,000 clones, more than 75% appearing once. Source material: memory CD4+ T cells sorted from blood. These receptors originate from a man between 18 and 29 years old in good health. CDR3s include the opening cysteine and the closing phenylalanine or tryptophan. A D gene is named only where the DNA matches it firmly. Part of the rows lack a size; the others show once, few, many or a class for expanded clones.

cdr3_aa | cdr3_nt | j_call | d_call | v_call | clone_size
CASSQDGSGFYGYTF | TGCGCCAGCAGCCAAGACGGGAGCGGGTTCTATGGCTACACCTTC | TRBJ1-2 | - | TRBV4-1 | -
CAWANDNGNQPQHF | TGTGCCTGGGCTAACGACAATGGCAATCAGCCCCAGCATTTT | TRBJ1-5 | - | TRBV30 | few
CASTAQGETQYF | TGTGCCAGCACTGCCCAAGGGGAGACCCAGTACTTC | TRBJ2-5 | - | TRBV2 | -
CASSSGPLNRGIANEQFF | TGTGCCAGCAGCTCCGGGCCTTTAAACAGGGGGATAGCCAATGAGCAGTTCTTC | TRBJ2-1 | TRBD1 | TRBV5-6 | -
CASSALGQALYF | TGCGCCAGCAGTGCCCTCGGACAGGCGCTGTACTTC | TRBJ2-7 | TRBD1 | TRBV10-1 | once
CASSPSRRRQYF | TGTGCCAGCAGCCCGTCCCGGAGGAGGCAGTACTTC | TRBJ2-7 | - | TRBV14 | -
CASSLTTDRGEGYTF | TGTGCCAGCAGTCTTACGACGGACAGGGGCGAAGGCTACACCTTC | TRBJ1-2 | TRBD1 | TRBV28 | -
CASSSFRDTNQPQHF | TGTGCCAGCAGTTCCTTCCGGGACACCAATCAGCCCCAGCATTTT | TRBJ1-5 | - | TRBV28 | -
CAWSVKGFDSPLHF | TGTGCCTGGAGTGTGAAGGGCTTCGATTCACCCCTCCACTTT | TRBJ1-6 | - | TRBV30 | once
CASSQARGGSPLHF | TGTGCCAGCAGCCAAGCGAGGGGGGGATCACCCCTCCACTTT | TRBJ1-6 | - | TRBV14 | -
CASSSITEAFF | TGTGCCAGCAGCTCGATCACTGAAGCTTTCTTT | TRBJ1-1 | - | TRBV28 | -
CASSRQGNYEQYF | TGCGCCAGCAGCCGACAGGGGAATTACGAGCAGTACTTC | TRBJ2-7 | TRBD1 | TRBV4-1 | many
CASSLGSKDGYTF | TGCGCCAGCAGCCTCGGGAGTAAAGATGGCTACACCTTC | TRBJ1-2 | - | TRBV5-1 | -
CASRVFGVNTEAFF | TGTGCCAGCAGGGTATTCGGGGTGAACACTGAAGCTTTCTTT | TRBJ1-1 | - | TRBV2 | many
CASSLGLAQTYEQYF | TGTGCCAGCAGCCTGGGACTAGCGCAGACCTACGAGCAGTACTTC | TRBJ2-7 | TRBD2 | TRBV5-5 | -
CSARSYGELFF | TGCAGTGCTAGAAGTTACGGGGAGCTGTTTTTT | TRBJ2-2 | - | TRBV20-1 | few
CASRQDRYTGELFF | TGTGCCAGCAGGCAGGACAGATACACCGGGGAGCTGTTTTTT | TRBJ2-2 | - | TRBV6-4 | -
CASNEGQGSYQPQHF | TGTGCCAGCAACGAAGGACAGGGCTCGTATCAGCCCCAGCATTTT | TRBJ1-5 | TRBD1 | TRBV7-2 | few
CASSLGQGYNQPQHF | TGTGCCAGCAGCTTGGGGCAGGGGTACAATCAGCCCCAGCATTTT | TRBJ1-5 | - | TRBV5-5 | -
CASSESTGGVGDTQYF | TGCGCCAGCAGCGAATCGACAGGGGGCGTGGGAGATACGCAGTATTTT | TRBJ2-3 | TRBD1 | TRBV5-1 | -